This T cell receptor beta chain was found in a study of T cells after yellow fever vaccination (dated by TCRdb to the late 2010s). With regard to the full study: Libraries from fractions with low cell numbers were prepared with the SMART-Seq v4 Ultra Low Input RNA kit. To track T-cell clones before and after primary and booster YFV17D yellow fever vaccination, bulk TCR alpha and beta repertoires were sequenced longitudinally. The cohort comprised two healthy male donors, one aged 18 to 30 and one aged 30 to 40 years. Bulk PBMC replicates and cell subsets were isolated from blood drawn at multiple timepoints before and after both primary and secondary immunization. Results the study describes overall, beyond this receptor: The secondary T-cell response was weaker than the primary response but faster, peaking on day 5 instead of day 15. Computational filtering was required because FACS-sorted repertoires could contain abundant contaminating clonotypes from the bulk population. Only a couple of donors were included in the study, so the extent to which the findings can be generalized is limited. After the booster, most of the clones that had expanded following primary vaccination were detected again (around 97% of CD4 and roughly nine tenths of CD8), which suggests that memory was broadly maintained. A small fraction of clonotypes showed up in both the CD4 and CD8 compartments, probably as a result of convergent recombination.

The CDR3 goes from the cysteine to the phenylalanine over 15 residues. Only the CDR3 region is kept as DNA, spanning 45 bases read in frame from base 1. Clipping removes 0 bases from V and 1 base from J, with 1 as the unmatched junction base count. The germline V gene (reference sequence) sets CDR1 to SGHNT and CDR2 to YYREEE. The instrument given in TCRdb is Illumina NovaSeq 6000. TCR cDNA was synthesized by 5'RACE template switching, through which a universal primer site and unique molecular identifiers were introduced. Priming of cDNA synthesis was performed from both the TCR alpha and TCR beta constant segments. Library amplification used two PCR steps, and the second PCR step added sample barcodes and sequencing adapters. Libraries were sequenced on Illumina HiSeq 2500 (2x100 bp) or NovaSeq (2x150 bp). As for how the authors treated the data: MIGEC was used to demultiplex reads and collapse the reads into UMI consensus sequences, and MiXCR was used for V(D)J alignment. Using edgeR on replicate PBMC samples, clonotypes were called vaccine-responding if FDR was below 0.01 and the log2 fold change was above 5 up to day 15. Each bulk clonotype was labeled CD4 or CD8 based on which sequenced repertoire, CD4 or CD8, contained the clonotype at higher abundance. TCRdb cleaned the public reads at Q25 with fastp, built clones with MiXCR and kept in-frame beta chains. For every CDR3 protein sequence, its rows merge into one entry that carries the most common genes and DNA. TCRdb assigned the V and J calls; the authors' analysis was not used. Here the sample has about 300,000 distinct CDR3 sequences; roughly 8.7% occur a single time. Together, the top ten hold about 3.5% of the sample.

This clonotype showed up many times. The specificity of this receptor is unknown. No much larger clone is present one base from it, and per-base qualities are unavailable. Read against the paper, the sample's treatment or condition label means: live attenuated yellow fever vaccine strain. PBMCs were isolated from peripheral blood using a standard Ficoll-Paque protocol. Dynabeads CD4 and CD8 positive selection kits were used to isolate CD4 and CD8 T-cell fractions. TriZol was used to extract RNA from bulk PBMCs, from CD4 and CD8 fractions, and from dextramer-positive and dextramer-negative fractions. The V and J segments used are TRBV5-4 and TRBJ2-7; TRBD1 aligns with 10 central bases. The clonotype comes from a young man who received the YFV17D yellow fever vaccine. The material was CD4+ T cells sorted from PBMCs, obtained 5 days after the yellow fever booster vaccination. The DNA reads as follows: TGTGCCAGCAGCTTGGTGGGACAGGGGTCCTACGAGCAGTACTTC. This is translated as CASSLVGQGSYEQYF.